These T cell receptor beta chains were read from a single sample in a study of blood T cell repertoires in COVID-19. The assay was immunoSEQ multiplex PCR, and TCRdb's table has in-frame clones only and misses some. The sample records 210,000 or so clones, 65% to 85% being singletons. Material for sequencing was PBMCs or T cells enriched from blood (not recorded which). All receptors derive from a man aged 25-40 years with acute COVID-19. CDR3s include the opening cysteine and the closing phenylalanine or tryptophan. D genes are given only for firm matches. Expanded clones are given a class, and other clones once, few, many or no size at all.

clone size,D gene,CDR3 length,V gene,J gene,CDR3 protein,CDR3 DNA
.,.,13,TRBV27,TRBJ1-5,CASSLTGFQPQHF,TGTGCCAGCAGTTTAACGGGGTTTCAGCCCCAGCATTTT
.,.,15,TRBV27,TRBJ1-5,CASSTTGNSNQPQHF,TGTGCCAGTAGTACTACAGGGAACAGCAATCAGCCCCAGCATTTT
.,.,14,TRBV9,TRBJ2-7,CASSVDSGRGEQYF,TGTGCCAGCAGCGTAGATTCCGGAAGGGGCGAGCAGTACTTC
.,.,13,TRBV30,TRBJ1-2,CAWSVPGSRGYTF,TGTGCCTGGAGTGTACCAGGGTCCCGTGGCTACACCTTC
.,.,17,TRBV12-5,TRBJ2-5,CASGLVLPDRGCETQYF,TGTGCTAGTGGTTTGGTGCTCCCCGACCGGGGGTGCGAGACCCAGTACTTC
.,.,12,TRBV12-5,TRBJ2-1,CASGFAENEQFF,TGTGCTAGTGGTTTTGCGGAGAATGAGCAGTTCTTC
.,.,13,TRBV5-5,TRBJ1-5,CASSLLANQPQHF,TGTGCCAGCAGCTTGTTAGCCAATCAGCCCCAGCATTTT
.,TRBD1,16,TRBV7-3,TRBJ1-1,CASSRSLGGRNTEAFF,TGTGCCAGCAGCCGAAGCCTAGGGGGCCGAAACACTGAAGCTTTCTTT
.,.,11,TRBV18,TRBJ1-2,CASSARGGYTF,TGTGCCAGCTCCGCGAGAGGGGGCTACACCTTC
few,.,13,TRBV9,TRBJ2-1,CASSVVINGEQFF,TGTGCCAGCAGCGTAGTTATAAACGGTGAGCAGTTCTTC
.,.,13,TRBV21-1,TRBJ2-1,CASSKSPDNEQFF,TGTGCCAGCAGCAAATCACCGGACAATGAGCAGTTCTTC
.,.,16,TRBV13,TRBJ1-2,CASSLALSGGSYGYTF,TGTGCCAGCAGCTTGGCCCTTTCTGGAGGCTCCTATGGCTACACCTTC
.,TRBD1,16,TRBV9,TRBJ2-1,CASSLTGTGGYNEQFF,TGTGCCAGCAGCCTAACAGGGACAGGGGGCTACAATGAGCAGTTCTTC
few,.,13,TRBV28,TRBJ1-2,CASSVQGHYGYTF,TGTGCCAGCAGTGTACAGGGACACTATGGCTACACCTTC
.,.,13,TRBV28,TRBJ1-3,CASSELSGNTIYF,TGTGCCTCTTCGGAGTTGTCGGGAAACACCATATATTTT
.,TRBD1,14,TRBV29-1,TRBJ1-1,CSVAPGQGNTEAFF,TGCAGCGTCGCGCCGGGACAGGGAAACACTGAAGCTTTCTTT
.,.,15,TRBV5-4,TRBJ1-2,CASSLGGGMNYGYTF,TGTGCCAGCAGCTTGGGGGGCGGCATGAACTATGGCTACACCTTC
.,TRBD1,13,TRBV27,TRBJ2-7,CASSLSTGLEQYF,TGTGCCAGCAGTTTATCGACAGGGCTAGAGCAGTACTTC
.,.,17,TRBV7-2,TRBJ1-3,CASSSPVLQGDRNTIYF,TGTGCCAGCAGCTCCCCAGTCTTACAGGGAGATAGAAACACCATATATTTT
.,TRBD1,14,TRBV5-6,TRBJ2-5,CASSSRDREETQYF,TGTGCCAGCAGCTCCCGGGACAGGGAGGAGACCCAGTACTTC
.,.,13,TRBV6-5,TRBJ1-1,CASTFRVGTEAFF,TGTGCCAGCACCTTCAGGGTAGGCACTGAAGCTTTCTTT
.,.,14,TRBV6-5,TRBJ2-2,CASAVLAGSGELFF,TGTGCCAGCGCCGTACTAGCTGGGAGCGGGGAGCTGTTTTTT
.,TRBD2,15,TRBV7-7,TRBJ2-1,CASSSAGGRYNEQFF,TGTGCCAGCAGCTCCGCGGGGGGCCGATACAATGAGCAGTTCTTC
.,TRBD2,13,TRBV23-1,TRBJ2-5,CASRAGGPKTQYF,TGCGCCAGCAGAGCGGGGGGGCCAAAGACCCAGTACTTC
.,TRBD2,17,TRBV9,TRBJ2-1,CASSSTSGSSSYNEQFF,TGTGCCAGCAGCTCGACTAGCGGGTCTAGCTCCTACAATGAGCAGTTCTTC
.,.,14,TRBV10-2,TRBJ2-5,CASTRGGGKETQYF,TGCGCCAGTACCCGGGGAGGGGGGAAAGAGACCCAGTACTTC
.,TRBD1,15,TRBV28,TRBJ1-1,CASSKQSGGHTEAFF,TGTGCCAGCAGCAAGCAGTCAGGGGGACACACTGAAGCTTTCTTT
.,TRBD2,14,TRBV24-1,TRBJ2-3,CATSDGTRTDTQYF,TGTGCCACCAGTGATGGGACTAGGACAGATACGCAGTATTTT
.,.,13,TRBV19,TRBJ1-1,CASRFFQNPEAFF,TGTGCCAGTAGGTTCTTTCAGAATCCTGAAGCTTTCTTT
once,TRBD1,16,TRBV5-1,TRBJ1-2,CASSLESWQGVDGYTF,TGCGCCAGCAGCTTGGAGTCTTGGCAGGGGGTCGATGGCTACACCTTC
few,.,13,TRBV28,TRBJ2-1,CASSPAGADEQFF,TGTGCCAGCAGCCCCGCGGGGGCCGATGAGCAGTTCTTC
.,TRBD1,15,TRBV10-3,TRBJ1-1,CAISLSTGANTEAFF,TGTGCCATCAGTTTATCGACAGGGGCGAACACTGAAGCTTTCTTT
.,TRBD2,13,TRBV20-1,TRBJ2-1,CSASLRGGGEQFF,TGCAGTGCTAGTTTGCGGGGGGGCGGAGAGCAGTTCTTC
.,.,14,TRBV27,TRBJ1-5,CASSFGGSNQPQHF,TGTGCCAGCAGTTTTGGCGGGAGCAATCAGCCCCAGCATTTT
.,.,13,TRBV11-2,TRBJ2-7,CASSSGNSYEQYF,TGTGCCAGCAGCTCGGGGAACTCCTACGAGCAGTACTTC
.,.,15,TRBV5-6,TRBJ2-1,CASSFRGAPYNEQFF,TGTGCCAGCAGCTTTCGGGGGGCCCCCTACAATGAGCAGTTCTTC
.,TRBD1,16,TRBV2,TRBJ1-2,CASSDSTGQGNYGYTF,TGTGCCAGCAGCGATTCTACGGGACAGGGGAACTATGGCTACACCTTC
.,.,13,TRBV12-3/TRBV12-4,TRBJ1-2,CASSLQLRYGYTF,TGTGCCAGCAGCCTCCAGTTACGCTATGGCTACACCTTC
once,TRBD2,13,TRBV9,TRBJ2-5,CASRASGTETQYF,TGTGCCAGCAGGGCTAGCGGCACGGAGACCCAGTACTTC
few,TRBD1,15,TRBV6-5,TRBJ1-2,CASRGQGGSNYGYTF,TGTGCCAGCAGAGGACAGGGAGGGTCTAACTATGGCTACACCTTC
.,.,16,TRBV10-3,TRBJ2-6,CAISSDRVSGANVLTF,TGTGCCATCAGTTCAGATCGGGTCTCTGGGGCCAACGTCCTGACTTTC
.,TRBD2,15,TRBV5-1,TRBJ2-2,CASSWRGGSAGELFF,TGCGCCAGCAGCTGGAGGGGAGGGTCGGCCGGGGAGCTGTTTTTT
.,TRBD1,14,TRBV6-5,TRBJ1-1,CASRTTGGNTEAFF,TGTGCCAGCAGAACCACAGGGGGGAACACTGAAGCTTTCTTT